The 15 T cell receptor beta chains given below trace back to one sample, sequenced in a study of cytomegalovirus exposure and HLA in healthy donors. Assay used: immunoSEQ multiplex PCR; TCRdb lists only in-frame clones, some missing. Of roughly 59,000 clones listed, around 95% are singletons. Sequenced sample: PBMCs. Receptors were obtained from a woman between 18 and 30 years old in good health and CMV-seropositive.

This chain connects TRBV11-3 to TRBJ2-1, with 8 bases identical to TRBD2. The CDR3 loop spans 14 amino acids. The germline CDR1 and CDR2 sequences are SGHNT and YENEEA. V dropped 5 bases and J dropped 4; count of bases not matched to a gene: 4. The CDR3 region is CASSIGLAYNEQFF. The CDR3 DNA sequence: TGTGCCAGCAGCATCGGACTAGCTTACAATGAGCAGTTCTTC.

V and J are TRBV25-1 and TRBJ2-3, with TRBD1 as a possible D gene (5 bases). V lost 0 bases and J lost 6, with 7 bases in between. Per the germline V gene, CDR1 is MGHDK and CDR2 is SYGVNS. The CDR3 is made up of 13 amino acids. The CDR3 protein is CASSEYAGDTQYF. CDR3 sequence (DNA): TGTGCCAGCAGTGAATACGCAGGGGATACGCAGTATTTT.

The J gene is TRBJ2-5, the V gene TRBV7-8, with TRBD1 as a possible D gene (6 bases). The V end lost 1 base, the J end lost 2 bases, and 11 bases lay between the germline ends. This CDR3 contains 15 residues. CDR1 is SGHVS, CDR2 FQNEAQ, per germline. Here the CDR3 DNA reads TGTGCCAGCAGCTTAGTGCACAGGGTGCAAGAGACCCAGTACTTC. Protein product: CASSLVHRVQETQYF.

V usage is TRBV4-1 and J usage is TRBJ2-1; D gene unclear. V dropped 0 bases and J dropped 9 bases, with 15 bases sitting between them. The CDR3 has 15 amino acids. CDR1 is MGHRA, CDR2 YSYEKL, per germline. The CDR3 DNA is TGCGCCAGCAGCCAAGATCGAAGCAATCTCGGTGAGCAGTTCTTC. It specifies CASSQDRSNLGEQFF.

The gene calls are TRBV4-2 and TRBJ1-4, with D maybe TRBD1 (5 bases). V dropped 4 bases and J dropped 4 bases, with 13 bases sitting between them. Germline V lookup: CDR1 LGHNA, CDR2 YNFKEQ. The length of the CDR3 is 15 residues. DNA for the CDR3: TGTGCCAGCAGCCGACCCCAGGGCGGTAATGAAAAACTGTTTTTT. Protein: CASSRPQGGNEKLFF.

The rearrangement joins TRBV19 to TRBJ1-2; D uncertain. Trimming pared 2 bases from V and 2 bases from J, leaving 9 bases between. This CDR3 is built from 14 residues. In germline, CDR1 is LNHDA, CDR2 SQIVND (reference sequence). CDR3 protein: CASSISQVNYGYTF. The CDR3 region has the DNA TGTGCCAGTAGTATAAGCCAGGTCAACTATGGCTACACCTTC.

The chain carries TRBV7-2 and TRBJ2-7, with TRBD1 matching 9 bases. The germline gives CDR1 SGHTA, CDR2 FQGNSA. This CDR3 spans 15 amino acids. Trimming took 2 bases from V and 4 from J; bases not matched to a gene: 6. The CDR3 spells CASSLIRDREYEQYF. In DNA form, the CDR3 reads TGTGCCAGCAGCTTAATTCGGGACAGGGAGTACGAGCAGTACTTC. Full variable domain (rest looked up from reference TRBV7-2 and TRBJ2-7): GAGVSQSPSNKVTEKGKDVELRCDPISGHTALYWYRQSLGQGLEFLIYFQGNSAPDKSGLPSDRFSAERTGGSVSTLTIQRTQQEDSAVYLCASSLIRDREYEQYFGPGTRLTVT.

The gene calls are TRBV7-8 and TRBJ1-1, with 9 bases identical to TRBD1. V was pared by 5 bases and J by 3 bases, with 10 bases of the junction left unmatched. This CDR3 has 16 amino acids. Germline V CDR1 and CDR2: SGHVS, FQNEAQ. CDR3 region: CASSRQRTGADTEAFF. The CDR3 DNA sequence: TGTGCCAGCAGCCGTCAGAGGACAGGGGCGGACACTGAAGCTTTCTTT.

This chain connects TRBV28 to TRBJ2-7, with 7 bases lining up with TRBD1. Germline CDR1 MDHEN, CDR2 SYDVKM. With V trimmed by 5 bases and J by 3 bases, 7 bases remained unmatched. This CDR3 has 14 amino acids. CDR3 nucleotide sequence: TGTGCCAGCAGTACAAGGGACAGATTCTACGAGCAGTACTTC. Translation gives CASSTRDRFYEQYF.

The rearrangement links TRBV6-6 to TRBJ2-1; perhaps TRBD2 as D (6 bases). Germline V gene lookup returns CDR1 MNHNY and CDR2 SVGAGI (reference sequence). Trimming cost V 0 bases and J 4 bases, with 10 bases left between them. The CDR3 length is 15 residues. CDR3 DNA: TGTGCCAGCAGTTACTCCGCCGCGGGATACAATGAGCAGTTCTTC. It specifies CASSYSAAGYNEQFF.

The genes are TRBV6-6 and TRBJ2-5; D is unresolved. This CDR3 spans 14 amino acids. Trimming left V 7 bases short and J 1 base short, with 13 bases between. Germline values: CDR1 MNHNY, CDR2 SVGAGI (reference sequence). CDR3 coding DNA: TGTGCCAGCACATCATGGAGCGCCCAAGAGACCCAGTACTTC. As protein: CASTSWSAQETQYF.

This chain links TRBV7-9 with TRBJ2-3, with 8 bases aligning to TRBD2. Per germline, CDR1 SEHNR and CDR2 FQNEAQ (reference sequence). V shed 2 bases and J 10 bases; nucleotides not matched to a gene: 8. This CDR3 contains 14 residues. The CDR3 spells CASSLNSGRTSQYF. The CDR3 DNA is TGTGCCAGCAGCTTAAACAGCGGGAGAACGTCGCAGTATTTT.

The chain uses TRBV5-4 and TRBJ1-2, with D possibly matching TRBD1 (5 bases). CDR1 SGHNT and CDR2 YYREEE come from the germline V gene (reference sequence). The CDR3 extends over 18 amino acids. Trimming pared 1 base from V and 3 bases from J, leaving 22 bases between. CDR3 nucleotides: TGTGCCAGCAGCTTGAATGGAGGGGAGGCCTGGACCTACTATGGCTACACCTTC. This encodes CASSLNGGEAWTYYGYTF.

This chain uses TRBV4-2 with TRBJ2-3, with a tentative D call TRBD2 (7 bases). This CDR3 is built from 16 residues. In germline, CDR1 is LGHNA, CDR2 YNFKEQ. V dropped 0 bases and J dropped 2 bases, with 12 bases sitting between them. DNA for the CDR3: TGTGCCAGCAGCCAAGATACGGGGGGCCCCACAGATACGCAGTATTTT. This codes for CASSQDTGGPTDTQYF.

This clone has more than one count but fewer than ten. The chain has TRBV5-6 and TRBJ1-6, with 8 bases that match TRBD1. Germline-derived CDR1 and CDR2 are SGHDT and YYEEEE. After removal of 0 bases from V and 9 bases from J, the junction contained 5 bases not matched to a gene. The CDR3 contains 15 residues. The CDR3 sequence is CASSLVSRGPSPLHF. For the CDR3, the DNA is TGTGCCAGCAGCTTGGTTTCCAGGGGGCCTTCACCCCTCCACTTT.